This T cell receptor beta chain was observed in a study of shared clonotypes between healthy human individuals. Study observations and caveats: Donors were few, which limited the genetic and exposure-history diversity represented.

Germline loops: CDR1 GTSNPN, CDR2 SVGIG (reference sequence). CDR3 length equals 12 residues. It was on ten immunoSEQ deep assay plates that unsorted PBMC DNA was sequenced. The repertoire was sequenced with immunoSEQ multiplex PCR; TCRdb's copy has only in-frame clones and lacks some. Of hundreds of thousands of clones in the sample, around 77% were seen once. Genomic DNA, for the unsorted samples, came from about 90 million PBMCs. Of note for this clone: Its antigen is unknown. Possible read error: a much larger clone is one base away.

This chain connects TRBV30 to TRBJ2-7; no clear D. This TCR came from a woman between 40 and 50 years old in good health. Some clones in this sample may be carry-over from other donors' samples. Sequenced sample: PBMCs. The CDR3 DNA follows: TGTGCCCGGAGTGCTTCGGTAGGTGAGCAGTACTTC. Amino acid sequence: CARSASVGEQYF.